The clone carrying this T cell receptor (beta chain) has ten or more counts. The antigen is not known. The cDNA was synthesized by 5'RACE incorporating 10-nucleotide random UMIs. TCRdb passed the 5' RACE reads through MiXCR, listing each CDR3 protein once. The table lists 60,000 to 90,000 distinct CDR3 sequences, around 9.6% of them singletons. These data are taken from a study of neurological immune-mediated disorders. The study's findings and limits: The absence of shared CDR3 amino acid sequences among expanded clones across subjects suggests private repertoires in all groups.

V gave up 4 bases and J gave up 6 bases; unmatched junction bases: 0. CDR1 and CDR2 from the germline V gene are MNHEY and SMNVEV (reference sequence). CDR3 length: 12 residues. Time point reported: longitudinal time-point 1 (baseline). Sequencing was performed on PBMCs. The sequence was collected from a man younger than 45 in good health. The chain is built from TRBV27 and TRBJ2-3, with 8 bases identical to TRBD1. The CDR3 nucleotides read TGTGCCAGCAGTTGGACAGGGGATACGCAGTATTTT. It specifies CASSWTGDTQYF.